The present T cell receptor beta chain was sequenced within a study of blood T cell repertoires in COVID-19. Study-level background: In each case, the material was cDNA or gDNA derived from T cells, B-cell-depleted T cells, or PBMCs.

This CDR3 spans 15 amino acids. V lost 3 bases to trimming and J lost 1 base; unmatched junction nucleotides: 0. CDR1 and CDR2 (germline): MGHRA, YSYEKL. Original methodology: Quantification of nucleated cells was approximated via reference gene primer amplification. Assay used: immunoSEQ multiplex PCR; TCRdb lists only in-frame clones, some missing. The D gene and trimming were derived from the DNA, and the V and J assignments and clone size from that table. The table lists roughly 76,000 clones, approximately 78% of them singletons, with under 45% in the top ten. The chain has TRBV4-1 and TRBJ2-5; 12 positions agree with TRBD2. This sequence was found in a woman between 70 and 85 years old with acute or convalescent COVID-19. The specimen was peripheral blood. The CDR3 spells CASSQGLAGQETQYF. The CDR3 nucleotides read TGCGCCAGCAGCCAGGGACTAGCGGGCCAAGAGACCCAGTACTTC.